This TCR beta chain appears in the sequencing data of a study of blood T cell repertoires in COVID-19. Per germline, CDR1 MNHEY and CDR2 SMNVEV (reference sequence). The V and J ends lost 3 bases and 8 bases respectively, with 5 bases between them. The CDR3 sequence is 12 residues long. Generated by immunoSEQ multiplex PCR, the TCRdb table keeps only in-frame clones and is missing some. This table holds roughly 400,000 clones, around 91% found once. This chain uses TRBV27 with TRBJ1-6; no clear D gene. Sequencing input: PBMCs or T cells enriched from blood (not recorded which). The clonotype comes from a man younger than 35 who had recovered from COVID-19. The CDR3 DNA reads TGTGCCAGCAGTTTTGCGGATTCACCCCTCCACTTT. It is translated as CASSFADSPLHF.